The rows below give T cell receptor beta chains drawn from one sample of a study of blood T cell repertoires in COVID-19. Using immunoSEQ multiplex PCR, the repertoire was profiled, and TCRdb retains in-frame clones only, with some absent. In the table there are about 370,000 clones, 85% to 90% of which are singletons. The sequencing input was PBMCs or T cells enriched from blood (not recorded which). The receptors were gathered from a young man who had recovered from COVID-19. Both conserved end residues are part of each CDR3. A D gene is named only where the DNA matches it firmly. The listing skips clone size in some rows; elsewhere it reads once, few, many or a size class.

j_gene,abundance,v_gene,d_gene,CDR3nt,CDR3aa
TRBJ2-5,NA,TRBV6-5,TRBD2,TGTGCCAGCAAACGAAAGGGACTAGCGGAAGAGACCCAGTACTTC,CASKRKGLAEETQYF
TRBJ2-1,NA,TRBV7-9,TRBD1,TGTGCCAGCAACCCGATGGGGGATCACAGGGGGCGCTTTAAAGATGAGCAGTTCTTC,CASNPMGDHRGRFKDEQFF
TRBJ1-2,NA,TRBV19,TRBD1,TGTGCCAGTAGTAACCGGGACAGGGGGCTACTAGTGGATGGCTACACCTTC,CASSNRDRGLLVDGYTF
TRBJ2-6,NA,TRBV5-4,NA,TGTGCCAGCAGCAAACGGGATCCCGGGGCCAACGTCCTGACTTTC,CASSKRDPGANVLTF
TRBJ1-2,NA,TRBV28,NA,TGTGCCAGCAGTGAGGGCAGGATGAGTATTGGCTACACCTTC,CASSEGRMSIGYTF
TRBJ1-1,NA,TRBV6-6,TRBD1,TGTGCCAGCAGCCAGGACAGGGGGAGGTCTTTCTTT,CASSQDRGRSFF
TRBJ1-2,NA,TRBV19,TRBD1,TGTGCCAGTAGCCGGGAAGGGACAGAGAATTATAACTATGGCTACACCTTC,CASSREGTENYNYGYTF
TRBJ2-7,NA,TRBV11-2,NA,TGTGCCAGCAGTGGTCCGGGGAACGAGCAGTACTTC,CASSGPGNEQYF
TRBJ2-4,NA,TRBV4-2,TRBD2,TGTGCCAGCAGCCAAGAAGGGAATAGCGGGGGGAGGAACATTCAGTACTTC,CASSQEGNSGGRNIQYF
TRBJ2-2,NA,TRBV9,NA,TGTGCCAGCACTCCGAGTAGGGGTGCCGGGGAGCTGTTTTTT,CASTPSRGAGELFF
TRBJ2-3,NA,TRBV18,NA,TGTGCCAGCTCACCGAGGGCAGATACGCAGTATTTT,CASSPRADTQYF
TRBJ2-1,NA,TRBV5-1,TRBD2,TGCGCCAGCAGCCTAACCGGGACTAGCGGGAGTTTTGAGCAGTTCTTC,CASSLTGTSGSFEQFF
TRBJ1-3,NA,TRBV20-1,NA,TGCAGTGCTAGTAGGAGTCTGAGCTCTGGAAACACCATATATTTT,CSASRSLSSGNTIYF
TRBJ2-7,NA,TRBV5-4,TRBD1,TGTGCCAGCAGCTCAGGACAGGACGCCTACGAGCAGTACTTC,CASSSGQDAYEQYF
TRBJ1-2,NA,TRBV18,NA,TGTGCCAGCTCACCAGGGGGGGCCTTGATCTATGGCTACACCTTC,CASSPGGALIYGYTF
TRBJ2-1,NA,TRBV4-1,TRBD2,TGCGCCAGCAGCGTTTACCTAGCGGCGCAGAGTGAGCAGTTCTTC,CASSVYLAAQSEQFF
TRBJ1-3,NA,TRBV14,TRBD1,TGTGCCAGCAGCCGTCCCGGGACAGGGTTAGCCGGAAACACCATATATTTT,CASSRPGTGLAGNTIYF
TRBJ1-4,once,TRBV4-3,NA,TGCGCCAGCAGCCATTTCATTGGGAGGGATAATGAAAAACTGTTTTTT,CASSHFIGRDNEKLFF
TRBJ2-7,NA,TRBV7-2,TRBD1,TGTGCCAGCAGCAGAGACAGGGGTCTTAGCGAGCAGTACTTC,CASSRDRGLSEQYF
TRBJ2-3,NA,TRBV5-1,NA,TGCGCCAGCAGAAATGTAGCGGCAACGCAACAAGATACGCAGTATTTT,CASRNVAATQQDTQYF
TRBJ1-1,NA,TRBV6-5,TRBD1,TGTGCCAGCAGTCGACAGGGATGGAACACTGAAGCTTTCTTT,CASSRQGWNTEAFF
TRBJ1-5,NA,TRBV2,NA,TGTGCCAGCTGCGTCGGGCGGAGGGTCGGTAGCAATCAGCCCCAGCATTTT,CASCVGRRVGSNQPQHF
TRBJ2-3,NA,TRBV7-3,TRBD2,TGTGCCAGCAGCTTAACTCCGACTAGCGGAGATACGCAGTATTTT,CASSLTPTSGDTQYF
TRBJ1-2,NA,TRBV19,TRBD1,TGTGCCAGTAGTCCCTCTAGGACAGGGAGCAATTACACCTTC,CASSPSRTGSNYTF
TRBJ1-2,NA,TRBV13,TRBD1,TGTGCCAGCAGCTTAAGGACAGGGGAGTACTATGGCTACACCTTC,CASSLRTGEYYGYTF
TRBJ2-5,NA,TRBV4-3,NA,TGCGCCAGCAGCCAGAGTCGCTCCGTGGAGACCCAGTACTTC,CASSQSRSVETQYF
TRBJ2-3,NA,TRBV24-1,TRBD2,TGTGCCACCCAAGGGACTAGCGGGACTATTAGCACAGATACGCAGTATTTT,CATQGTSGTISTDTQYF
TRBJ2-1,NA,TRBV2,NA,TGTGCCAGCAGTGGCCCCAACAGGAATGGTGAGCAGTTCTTC,CASSGPNRNGEQFF
TRBJ2-7,NA,TRBV7-9,NA,TGTGCCAGCAGCTTAGCCCGTCAACAGTTAGGCTCCTACGAGCAGTACTTC,CASSLARQQLGSYEQYF
TRBJ2-1,once,TRBV5-1,NA,TGCGCCAGCAGCGTTGAGAGTCGTGAGCAGTTCTTC,CASSVESREQFF
TRBJ2-7,NA,TRBV12-3/TRBV12-4,NA,TGTGCCAGCAGTTTAGCAGCCGGTTACGAGCAGTACTTC,CASSLAAGYEQYF
TRBJ2-2,NA,TRBV7-9,NA,TGTGCCAGCAGCATTCGAGGGACCGGGGAGCTGTTTTTT,CASSIRGTGELFF
TRBJ2-2,NA,TRBV9,NA,TGTGCCAGCCATCGGTCCACGGGGACCGGGGAGCTGTTTTTT,CASHRSTGTGELFF
TRBJ2-5,NA,TRBV12-5,NA,TGTGCTAGTGGTTTGGAGGGAGGGGGGCGGCAAGAGACCCAGTACTTC,CASGLEGGGRQETQYF
TRBJ1-2,NA,TRBV11-1,NA,TGTGCCAGCAGCTACGGGGGGAATGGCTACACCTTC,CASSYGGNGYTF
TRBJ1-6,NA,TRBV7-8,NA,TGTGCCAGCACCGTAGACAGAAGTAATTCACCCCTCCACTTT,CASTVDRSNSPLHF
TRBJ2-1,NA,TRBV5-1,NA,TGCGCCAGCAGCTTGGTTCGGACACCCTACAATGAGCAGTTCTTC,CASSLVRTPYNEQFF
TRBJ2-1,NA,TRBV5-1,NA,TGCGCCAGCAGGGTTGGCTCCCCCGATGAGCAGTTCTTC,CASRVGSPDEQFF
TRBJ2-2,NA,TRBV15,TRBD2,TGTGCCACCAGCAGAGATTTAACTAGCGGGAGGGCCTACACCGGGGAGCTGTTTTTT,CATSRDLTSGRAYTGELFF
TRBJ2-7,NA,TRBV29-1,NA,TGCAGCGTTGTGTATAACTCCTACGAGCAGTACTTC,CSVVYNSYEQYF
TRBJ2-1,once,TRBV19,TRBD2,TGTGCCAGTAGTCCGGGACTAGCGGGAGCTGGGAATGAGCAGTTCTTC,CASSPGLAGAGNEQFF
TRBJ1-3,NA,TRBV6-6,NA,TGTGCCAGCAGCCCAAGTACAGGCTCTGGAAACACCATATATTTT,CASSPSTGSGNTIYF
TRBJ2-6,once,TRBV9,TRBD1,TGTGCCAGCAGCGTAGGTGGACAGGGATCAGGTGTCCTGACTTTC,CASSVGGQGSGVLTF
TRBJ2-7,NA,TRBV2,NA,TGTGCCAGCAATACACCCCAGTACGCCTACGAGCAGTACTTC,CASNTPQYAYEQYF
TRBJ1-1,NA,TRBV19,NA,TGTGCCAGTGTACCAGGACAGATTACAACTGAAGCTTTCTTT,CASVPGQITTEAFF
TRBJ1-2,NA,TRBV5-1,TRBD1,TGCGCCAGCAGCTGGGGTTTGGGACAGGGAGGAGGCTATGGCTACACCTTC,CASSWGLGQGGGYGYTF
TRBJ2-7,NA,TRBV12-5,NA,TGTGCTAGTGGAACCACAGGGCTCGAGCAGTACTTC,CASGTTGLEQYF
TRBJ2-3,NA,TRBV3-1/TRBV3-2,NA,TGTGCCAGCAGCCAAACCAATTCACTAGCAGATACGCAGTATTTT,CASSQTNSLADTQYF
TRBJ1-2,NA,TRBV29-1,NA,TGCAGCGTTTGGTCTTTTGAGGGGGACTATGGCTACACCTTC,CSVWSFEGDYGYTF
TRBJ2-1,NA,TRBV18,TRBD2,TGTGCCAGCTCATTCGGGGGGTGGAATGAGCAGTTCTTC,CASSFGGWNEQFF
TRBJ1-2,once,TRBV19,NA,TGTGCCAGTAGTACAGCGGGAAACTATGGCTACACCTTC,CASSTAGNYGYTF
TRBJ2-2,NA,TRBV7-9,TRBD1,TGTGCCAGCAGCCCCCGGGGGGACAGGGTCACCGGGGAGCTGTTTTTT,CASSPRGDRVTGELFF
TRBJ1-1,NA,TRBV5-1,NA,TGCGCCAGCAGCAGGGAGTGGGGATTGAACACTGAAGCTTTCTTT,CASSREWGLNTEAFF
TRBJ2-7,NA,TRBV7-2,NA,TGTGCCAGCAGCTTAGCGCTGGGCAGAACCTACGAGCAGTACTTC,CASSLALGRTYEQYF
TRBJ2-6,NA,TRBV7-2,NA,TGTGCCAGCAGCTTAGCGCTATCTGGGGCCAACGTCCTGACTTTC,CASSLALSGANVLTF
TRBJ1-5,NA,TRBV24-1,NA,TGTGCCACCAGTGACCACCTTGGACACGATCAGCCCCAGCATTTT,CATSDHLGHDQPQHF
TRBJ2-7,once,TRBV6-2/TRBV6-3,NA,TGTGCCAGCAGTTACAACCTACTGACCTACGAGCAGTACTTC,CASSYNLLTYEQYF
TRBJ2-3,NA,TRBV10-1,NA,TGCGCCAGCAGTTCCAGGGTCGAAGGCACAGATACGCAGTATTTT,CASSSRVEGTDTQYF
TRBJ1-2,NA,TRBV12-3/TRBV12-4,NA,TGTGCCAGCACCGAAGGGGGGGGGTATGGCTACACCTTC,CASTEGGGYGYTF
TRBJ1-1,NA,TRBV20-1,TRBD1,TGCAGTGCTAGTGTGGGACAGGGGTCACCGGGAGCTTTCTTT,CSASVGQGSPGAFF